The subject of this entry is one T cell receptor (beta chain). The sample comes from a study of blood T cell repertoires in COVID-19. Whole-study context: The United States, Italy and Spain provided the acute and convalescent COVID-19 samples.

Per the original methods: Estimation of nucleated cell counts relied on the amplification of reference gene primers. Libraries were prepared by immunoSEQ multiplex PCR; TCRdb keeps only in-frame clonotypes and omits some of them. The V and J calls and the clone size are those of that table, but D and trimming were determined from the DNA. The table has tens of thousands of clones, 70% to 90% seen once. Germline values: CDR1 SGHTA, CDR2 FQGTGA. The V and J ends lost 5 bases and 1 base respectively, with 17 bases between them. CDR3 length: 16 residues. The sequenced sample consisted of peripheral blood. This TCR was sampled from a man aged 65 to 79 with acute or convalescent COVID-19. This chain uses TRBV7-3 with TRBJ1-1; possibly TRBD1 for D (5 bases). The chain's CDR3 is CASSHSPAGENTEAFF. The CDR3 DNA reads TGTGCCAGCAGCCATTCCCCGGCGGGGGAGAACACTGAAGCTTTCTTT.